This T cell receptor (beta chain) was captured in a study of OX40 agonist ivuxolimab in advanced cancers. Sequenced by immunoSEQ multiplex PCR; TCRdb stores in-frame clones only, minus some. Of 70,000 or so clones in the sample, more than 70% were seen once. The receptor's source is an adult with an advanced solid tumor such as melanoma, head and neck, liver or kidney cancer. Here the sequenced sample was CD4+ or CD8+ T cells sorted from blood, taken in a trial of the OX40 agonist ivuxolimab.

The CDR3 loop reads CASSLKTGAALSTDTQYF. In DNA form, the CDR3 reads TGTGCCAGCAGTCTCAAAACAGGGGCCGCGCTTAGCACAGATACGCAGTATTTT. The rearrangement links TRBV27 to TRBJ2-3; 7 nucleotides line up with TRBD1. V was clipped by 5 bases and J by 0 bases; unmatched bases: 14. This CDR3 is built from 18 residues. The germline V gene has CDR1 MNHEY and CDR2 SMNVEV (reference sequence).